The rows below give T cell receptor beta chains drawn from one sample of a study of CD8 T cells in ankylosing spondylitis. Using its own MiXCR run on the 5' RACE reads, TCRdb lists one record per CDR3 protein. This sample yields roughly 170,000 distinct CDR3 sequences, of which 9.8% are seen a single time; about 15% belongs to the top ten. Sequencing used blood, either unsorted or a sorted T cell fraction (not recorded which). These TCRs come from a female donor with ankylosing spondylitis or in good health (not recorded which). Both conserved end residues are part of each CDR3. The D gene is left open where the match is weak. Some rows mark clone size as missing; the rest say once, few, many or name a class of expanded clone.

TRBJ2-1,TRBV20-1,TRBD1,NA,CSALQGNRGGEQFF,TGCAGTGCTCTACAGGGGAACCGGGGCGGTGAGCAGTTCTTC
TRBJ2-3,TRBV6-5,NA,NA,CASSYVDGSKDTQYF,TGTGCCAGCAGTTACGTGGATGGGAGTAAAGATACGCAGTATTTT
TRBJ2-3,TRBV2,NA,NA,CASRRGRRDTQYF,TGTGCCAGCCGGAGGGGGCGCAGAGATACGCAGTATTTT
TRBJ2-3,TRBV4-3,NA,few,CASSQDKGGDPTDTQYF,TGCGCCAGCAGCCAAGATAAGGGGGGAGATCCCACAGATACGCAGTATTTT
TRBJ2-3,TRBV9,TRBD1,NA,CASSARTGDSTDTQYF,TGTGCCAGCAGCGCCAGGACAGGTGATAGCACAGATACGCAGTATTTT
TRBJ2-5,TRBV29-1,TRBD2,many,CSVDTGLADGTQYF,TGCAGCGTTGATACGGGACTAGCGGATGGGACCCAGTACTTC
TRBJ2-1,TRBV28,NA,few,CASSHPYAGLGYNEQFF,TGTGCCAGCAGTCATCCCTATGCGGGATTGGGCTACAATGAGCAGTTCTTC
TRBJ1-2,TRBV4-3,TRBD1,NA,CASSARTGDGYTF,TGCGCCAGCAGCGCCCGGACAGGGGACGGCTACACCTTC
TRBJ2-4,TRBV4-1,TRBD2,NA,CASSQGGGVGTSGRASAKNIQYF,TGCGCCAGCAGCCAAGGGGGAGGGGTCGGGACTAGCGGGAGGGCCTCGGCCAAAAACATTCAGTACTTC
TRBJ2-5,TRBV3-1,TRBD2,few,CASNIAGDQETQYF,TGTGCCAGCAACATAGCGGGAGACCAAGAGACCCAGTACTTC
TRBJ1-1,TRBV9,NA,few,CASSPSTGDEAFF,TGTGCCAGCAGCCCCTCGACAGGCGATGAAGCTTTCTTT
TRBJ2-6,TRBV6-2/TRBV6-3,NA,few,CASTPRGRRASGANVLTF,TGTGCCAGCACGCCCCGTGGACGAAGGGCCTCTGGGGCCAACGTCCTGACTTTC
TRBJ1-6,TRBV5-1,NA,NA,CASSPDSDNSPLHF,TGCGCCAGCAGCCCGGACAGCGATAATTCACCCCTCCACTTT
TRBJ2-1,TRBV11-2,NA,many,CASSTGPNEQFF,TGTGCCAGCAGCACCGGGCCCAATGAGCAGTTCTTC
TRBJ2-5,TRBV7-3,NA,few,CASSLVGTGAAETQYF,TGTGCCAGCAGCTTAGTAGGGACGGGAGCCGCAGAGACCCAGTACTTC
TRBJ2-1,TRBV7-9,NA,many,CASSLRGRASYNEQFF,TGTGCCAGCAGCTTAAGGGGGAGGGCCTCCTACAATGAGCAGTTCTTC
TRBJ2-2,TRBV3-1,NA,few,CASSQSGELFF,TGTGCCAGCAGCCAATCGGGGGAGCTGTTTTTT
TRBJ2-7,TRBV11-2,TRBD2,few,CASSLSGKVSYEQYF,TGTGCCAGCAGCTTAAGCGGGAAGGTGTCCTACGAGCAGTACTTC
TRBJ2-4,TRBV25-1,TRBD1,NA,CASSDPTGGNIQYF,TGTGCCAGCAGTGACCCCACAGGGGGAAACATTCAGTACTTC
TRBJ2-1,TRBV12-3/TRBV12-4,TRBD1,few,CASSLGQGSYNEQFF,TGTGCCAGCAGTTTGGGACAGGGATCCTACAATGAGCAGTTCTTC
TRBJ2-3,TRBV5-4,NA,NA,CASSFVGGSADTQYF,TGTGCCAGCAGCTTTGTGGGAGGTAGCGCAGATACGCAGTATTTT
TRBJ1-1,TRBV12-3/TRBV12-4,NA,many,CASRGTLDIRTEAFF,TGTGCCAGCAGGGGGACTCTAGACATTCGCACTGAAGCTTTCTTT